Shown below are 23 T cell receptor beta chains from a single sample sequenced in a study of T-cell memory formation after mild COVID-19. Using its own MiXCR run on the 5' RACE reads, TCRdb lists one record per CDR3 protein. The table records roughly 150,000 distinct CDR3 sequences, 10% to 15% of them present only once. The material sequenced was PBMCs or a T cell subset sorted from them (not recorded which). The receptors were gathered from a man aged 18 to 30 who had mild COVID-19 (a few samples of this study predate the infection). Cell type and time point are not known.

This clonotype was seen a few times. CDR3 coding DNA: TGTGCCAGCAGCTGGACGGCAGGGGGCCGAGATGAGCAGTTCTTC. Translation gives CASSWTAGGRDEQFF. J is TRBJ2-1 and V is TRBV5-6; 8 bases align to TRBD1. J was trimmed by 8 bases and V by 3 bases; bases with no gene match: 10. The germline V gene encodes CDR1 SGHDT and CDR2 YYEEEE. CDR3 size: 15 residues.

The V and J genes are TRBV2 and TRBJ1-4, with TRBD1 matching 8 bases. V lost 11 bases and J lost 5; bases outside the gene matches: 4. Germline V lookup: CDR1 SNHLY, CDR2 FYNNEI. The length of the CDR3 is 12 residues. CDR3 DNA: TGTGCCGGGACAGGCAACAATGAAAAACTGTTTTTT. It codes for CAGTGNNEKLFF. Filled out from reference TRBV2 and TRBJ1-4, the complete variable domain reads EPEVTQTPSHQVTQMGQEVILRCVPISNHLYFYWYRQILGQKVEFLVSFYNNEISEKSEIFDDQFSVERPDGSNFTLKIRSTKLEDSAMYFCAGTGNNEKLFFGSGTQLSVL.

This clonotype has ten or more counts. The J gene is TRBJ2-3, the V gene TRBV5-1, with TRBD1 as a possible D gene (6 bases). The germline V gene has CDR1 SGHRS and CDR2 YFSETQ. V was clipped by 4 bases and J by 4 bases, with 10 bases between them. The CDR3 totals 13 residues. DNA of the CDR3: TGCGCCAGCAGCGGCGAGGGGGCAGATACGCAGTATTTT. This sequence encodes CASSGEGADTQYF.

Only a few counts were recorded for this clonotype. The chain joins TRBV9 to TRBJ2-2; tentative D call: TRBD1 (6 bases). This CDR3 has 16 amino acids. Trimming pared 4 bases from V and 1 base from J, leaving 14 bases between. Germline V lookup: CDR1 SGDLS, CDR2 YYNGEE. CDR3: CASSSLRTENTGELFF. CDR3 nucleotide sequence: TGTGCCAGCAGCTCCCTCCGGACAGAGAACACCGGGGAGCTGTTTTTT.

In DNA, the CDR3 is TGCAGTGCTAGTTGGGACCGTTATCAGCCCCAGCATTTT. Amino acid sequence: CSASWDRYQPQHF. V gene TRBV20-1 combines with J gene TRBJ1-5, with a weak D call TRBD1 (5 bases). Germline CDR1 reads DFQATT; CDR2 reads SNEGSKA (reference sequence). V dropped 3 bases and J dropped 5 bases, with 11 bases sitting between them. The CDR3 loop spans 13 amino acids.

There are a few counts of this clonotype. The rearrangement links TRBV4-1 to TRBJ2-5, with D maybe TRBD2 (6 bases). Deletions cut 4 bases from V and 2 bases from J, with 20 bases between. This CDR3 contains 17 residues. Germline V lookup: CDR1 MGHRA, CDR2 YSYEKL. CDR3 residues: CASSPGPLAEAQETQYF. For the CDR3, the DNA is TGCGCCAGCAGCCCAGGCCCCTTAGCGGAGGCACAAGAGACCCAGTACTTC.

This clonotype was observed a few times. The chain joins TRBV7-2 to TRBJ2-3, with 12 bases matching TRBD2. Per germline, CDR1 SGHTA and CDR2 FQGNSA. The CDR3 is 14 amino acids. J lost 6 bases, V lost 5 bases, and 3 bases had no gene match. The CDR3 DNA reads TGTGCCAGCAGCACCGGGACTAGCGGGGATACGCAGTATTTT. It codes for CASSTGTSGDTQYF.

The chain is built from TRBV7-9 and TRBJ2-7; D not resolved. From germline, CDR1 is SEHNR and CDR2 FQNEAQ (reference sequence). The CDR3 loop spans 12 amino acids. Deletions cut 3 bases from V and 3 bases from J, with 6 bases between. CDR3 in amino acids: CASSFTNYEQYV. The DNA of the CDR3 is TGTGCCAGCAGCTTTACGAACTACGAGCAGTACGTC.

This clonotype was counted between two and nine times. The CDR3 region has the DNA TGCGCCAGCAGCGAAAGGTCCGGAGGGGGCGAAAACACCGGGGAGCTGTTTTTT. Translating gives CASSERSGGGENTGELFF. This chain connects TRBV4-1 to TRBJ2-2; TRBD1 is a possible D gene (7 bases). V lost 5 bases, J lost 2 bases, and 21 bases lay in between. The CDR3 runs 18 residues. CDR1 and CDR2 (germline): MGHRA, YSYEKL.

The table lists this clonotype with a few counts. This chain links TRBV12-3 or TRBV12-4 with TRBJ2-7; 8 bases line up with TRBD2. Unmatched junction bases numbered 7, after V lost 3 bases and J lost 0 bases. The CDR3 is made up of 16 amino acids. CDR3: CASSLFSGGLSYEQYV. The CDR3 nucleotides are TGTGCCAGCAGTTTGTTCAGCGGGGGCCTCTCCTACGAGCAGTACGTC.

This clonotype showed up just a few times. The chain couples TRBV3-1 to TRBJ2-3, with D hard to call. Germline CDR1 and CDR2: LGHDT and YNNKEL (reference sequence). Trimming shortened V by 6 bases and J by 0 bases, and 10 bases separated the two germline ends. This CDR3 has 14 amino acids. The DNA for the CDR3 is TGTGCCAGCAGTCGACAACTGAGCACAGATACGCAGTATTTT. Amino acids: CASSRQLSTDTQYF.

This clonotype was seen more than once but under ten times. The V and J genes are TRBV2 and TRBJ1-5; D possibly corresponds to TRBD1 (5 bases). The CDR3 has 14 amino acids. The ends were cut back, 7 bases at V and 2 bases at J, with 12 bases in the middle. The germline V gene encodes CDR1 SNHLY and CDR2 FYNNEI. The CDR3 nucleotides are TGTGCCAGCACCAGGGAAATGGGCAATCAGCCCCAGCATTTT. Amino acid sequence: CASTREMGNQPQHF.

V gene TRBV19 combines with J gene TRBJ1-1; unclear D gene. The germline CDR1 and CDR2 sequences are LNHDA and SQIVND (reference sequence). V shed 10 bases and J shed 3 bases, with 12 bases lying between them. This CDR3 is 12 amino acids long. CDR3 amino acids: CATLDTYTEAFF. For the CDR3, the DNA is TGTGCCACACTAGACACTTACACTGAAGCTTTCTTT.

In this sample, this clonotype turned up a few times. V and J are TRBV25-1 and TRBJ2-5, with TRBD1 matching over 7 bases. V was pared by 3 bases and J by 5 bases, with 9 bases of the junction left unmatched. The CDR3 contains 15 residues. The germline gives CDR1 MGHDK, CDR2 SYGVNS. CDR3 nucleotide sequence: TGTGCCAGCAGTGATGATAGGGGGCCCGGGGAGACCCAGTACTTC. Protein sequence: CASSDDRGPGETQYF.

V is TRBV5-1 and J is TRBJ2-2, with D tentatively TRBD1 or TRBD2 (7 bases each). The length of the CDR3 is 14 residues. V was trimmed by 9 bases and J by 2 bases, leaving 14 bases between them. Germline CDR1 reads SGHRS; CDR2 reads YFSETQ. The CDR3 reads CATSGGANTGELFF. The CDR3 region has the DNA TGCGCCACCTCAGGGGGGGCCAACACCGGGGAGCTGTTTTTT.

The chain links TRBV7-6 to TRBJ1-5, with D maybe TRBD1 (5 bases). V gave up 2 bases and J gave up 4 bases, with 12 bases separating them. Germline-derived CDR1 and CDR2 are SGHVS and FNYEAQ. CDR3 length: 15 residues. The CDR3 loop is CASSLQSGLNQPQHF. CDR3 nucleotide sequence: TGTGCCAGCAGCTTACAGTCGGGGCTGAATCAGCCCCAGCATTTT. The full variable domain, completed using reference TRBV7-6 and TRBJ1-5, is GAGVSQSPRYKVTKRGQDVALRCDPISGHVSLYWYRQALGQGPEFLTYFNYEAQQDKSGLPNDRFSAERPEGSISTLTIQRTEQRDSAMYRCASSLQSGLNQPQHFGDGTRLSIL.

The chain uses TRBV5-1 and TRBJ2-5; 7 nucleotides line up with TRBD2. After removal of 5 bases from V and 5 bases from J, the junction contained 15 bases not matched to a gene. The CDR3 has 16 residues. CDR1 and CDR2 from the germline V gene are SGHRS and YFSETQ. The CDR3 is CASSRGNSGGMETQYF. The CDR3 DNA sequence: TGCGCCAGCAGTCGCGGTAACTCGGGGGGAATGGAGACCCAGTACTTC.

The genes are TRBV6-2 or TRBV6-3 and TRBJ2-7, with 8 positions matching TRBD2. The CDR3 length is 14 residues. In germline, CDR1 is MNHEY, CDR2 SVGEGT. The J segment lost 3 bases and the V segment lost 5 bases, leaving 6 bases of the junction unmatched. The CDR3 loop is CASSDTGGVYEQYF. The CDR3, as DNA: TGTGCCAGCAGTGACACCGGGGGGGTCTACGAGCAGTACTTC.

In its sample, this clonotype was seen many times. CDR3 residues: CATSDPGAGEQFF. DNA of the CDR3: TGTGCCACCAGTGACCCGGGGGCCGGTGAGCAGTTCTTC. The chain uses TRBV24-1 and TRBJ2-1, with D perhaps assigned TRBD1 or TRBD2 (6 bases each). In germline, CDR1 is KGHDR, CDR2 SFDVKD. V lost 4 bases, J lost 9 bases, and 12 bases lay in between. The CDR3 extends over 13 amino acids.

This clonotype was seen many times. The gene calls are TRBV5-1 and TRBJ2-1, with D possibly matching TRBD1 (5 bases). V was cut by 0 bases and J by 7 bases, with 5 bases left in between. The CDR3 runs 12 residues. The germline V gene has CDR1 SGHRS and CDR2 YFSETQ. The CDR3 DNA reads TGCGCCAGCAGCTTGGAGGGGAATGAGCAGTTCTTC. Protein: CASSLEGNEQFF.

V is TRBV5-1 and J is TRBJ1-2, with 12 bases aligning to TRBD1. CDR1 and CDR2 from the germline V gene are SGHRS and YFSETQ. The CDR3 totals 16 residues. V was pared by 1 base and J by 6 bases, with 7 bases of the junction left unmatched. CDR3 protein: CASSLNPGTGGHGYTF. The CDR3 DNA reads TGCGCCAGCAGCTTGAATCCTGGGACAGGGGGCCATGGCTACACCTTC. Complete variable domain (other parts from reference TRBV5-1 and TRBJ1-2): KAGVTQTPRYLIKTRGQQVTLSCSPISGHRSVSWYQQTPGQGLQFLFEYFSETQRNKGNFPGRFSGRQFSNSRSEMNVSTLELGDSALYLCASSLNPGTGGHGYTFGSGTRLTVV.

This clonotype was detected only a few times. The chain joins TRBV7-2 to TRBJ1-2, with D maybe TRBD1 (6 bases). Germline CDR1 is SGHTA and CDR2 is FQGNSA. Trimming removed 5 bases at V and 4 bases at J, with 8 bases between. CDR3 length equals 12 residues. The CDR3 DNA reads TGTGCCAGCAGCAAACAGGGCTATGGCTACACCTTC. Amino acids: CASSKQGYGYTF.

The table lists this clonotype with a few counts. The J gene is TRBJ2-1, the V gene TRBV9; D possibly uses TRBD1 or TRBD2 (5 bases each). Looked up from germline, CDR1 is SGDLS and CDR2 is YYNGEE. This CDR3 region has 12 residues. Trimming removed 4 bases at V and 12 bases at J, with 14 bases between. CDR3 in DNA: TGTGCCAGCAGCACAGGACCCGGGGTGCAGTTCTTC. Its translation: CASSTGPGVQFF.